This T cell receptor (beta chain) derives from a study of blood T cell repertoires in COVID-19. One Seattle source followed patients from active infection through their disease course. Method: immunoSEQ multiplex PCR; TCRdb's copy keeps in-frame clones and lacks some. The sample lists about 130,000 clones; roughly 89% were seen once. This receptor was identified in a man aged 55 to 70 with COVID-19, enrolled during active disease. Sequenced input: peripheral blood.

The CDR3 region is CASSIRGGGSNQPQHF. The DNA for the CDR3 is TGTGCCAGTAGTATAAGGGGCGGAGGGAGCAATCAGCCCCAGCATTTT. The rearrangement uses TRBV19 and TRBJ1-5, with a possible D match to TRBD1 (5 bases). Between the trimmed V and J ends, which lost 2 bases and 1 base, there was a span of 12 bases. Germline-derived CDR1 and CDR2 are LNHDA and SQIVND (reference sequence). This CDR3 has 16 residues.